The clone carrying this T cell receptor beta chain appeared many times. What it binds is unknown. TCRdb analysed the 5' RACE reads with MiXCR anew, one entry per CDR3 protein. The sample lists about 28,000 distinct CDR3 sequences, roughly 6.9% occurring once. CDR3 length: 14 amino acids. Germline V gene sequence: CDR1 SGHTA, CDR2 FQGNSA. V was pared by 1 base and J by 3 bases, with 6 bases between. The sample is drawn from a study of spatial heterogeneity in lung cancer. About the research overall: A T cell module score from matched bulk RNA-seq correlated strongly with TCR transcript counts in tumor regions. Study-wide results and caveats: For expanded intratumoral alpha and beta TCRs, counts tracked tumor mutation counts. Ubiquitous and regional expanded TCR counts correlated with ubiquitous and regional nonsynonymous mutations, respectively.

The time point denotes: sample taken at primary tumor resection. The chain uses TRBV7-2 and TRBJ1-4; no clear D. This sequence originates from a male donor with early-stage non-small cell lung cancer. This sample comprised lung tumor tissue, obtained at surgery. CDR3 in DNA: TGTGCCAGCAGCTTAGGCTTAGCTAATGAAAAACTGTTTTTT. It translates to CASSLGLANEKLFF.